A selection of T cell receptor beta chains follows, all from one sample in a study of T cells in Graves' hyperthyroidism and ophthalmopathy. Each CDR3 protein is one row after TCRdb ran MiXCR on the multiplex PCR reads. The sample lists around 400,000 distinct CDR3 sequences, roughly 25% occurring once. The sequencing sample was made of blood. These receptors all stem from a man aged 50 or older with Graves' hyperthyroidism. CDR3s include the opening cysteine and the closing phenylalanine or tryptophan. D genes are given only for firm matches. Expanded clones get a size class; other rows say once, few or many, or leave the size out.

CDR3 DNA: TGTGCCAGCAAGGGATTCTACAATGAGCAGTTCTTC
CDR3 protein: CASKGFYNEQFF
D gene: NA
J gene: TRBJ2-1
clone size: NA
V gene: TRBV27

CDR3 DNA: TGCGCCAGCAGCTTGGCTCCCCAGGGCGCGAACACCGGGGAGCTGTTTTTT
CDR3 protein: CASSLAPQGANTGELFF
D gene: NA
J gene: TRBJ2-2
clone size: few
V gene: TRBV5-1

CDR3 DNA: TGTGCCAGCAGTTTCTCCCCTCTGGGCGGATCCGCAGGGGGCACAGATACGCAGTATTTT
CDR3 protein: CASSFSPLGGSAGGTDTQYF
D gene: NA
J gene: TRBJ2-3
clone size: many
V gene: TRBV27

CDR3 DNA: TGTGCCAGTAGAGATTCAGGGGGCGTAGGCTCCTACAATGAGCAGTTCTTC
CDR3 protein: CASRDSGGVGSYNEQFF
D gene: TRBD1
J gene: TRBJ2-1
clone size: NA
V gene: TRBV19

CDR3 DNA: TGCAGTGCTAACCGGGGAACAGATACGCAGTATTTT
CDR3 protein: CSANRGTDTQYF
D gene: NA
J gene: TRBJ2-3
clone size: NA
V gene: TRBV20-1

CDR3 DNA: TGTGCCAGCAGGCCGAGGGCGGCAGGGAACACTGAAGCTTTCTTT
CDR3 protein: CASRPRAAGNTEAFF
D gene: NA
J gene: TRBJ1-1
clone size: NA
V gene: TRBV6-1

CDR3 DNA: TGTGCCAGCAGCTTAGCGGGACAGGGACGCACAGATACGCAGTATTTT
CDR3 protein: CASSLAGQGRTDTQYF
D gene: TRBD1
J gene: TRBJ2-3
clone size: many
V gene: TRBV11-2

CDR3 DNA: TGTGCCAGCAGCCACCCCGGGGGGACAGGGAAGTCCGGCTACACCTTC
CDR3 protein: CASSHPGGTGKSGYTF
D gene: TRBD1
J gene: TRBJ1-2
clone size: few
V gene: TRBV7-9

CDR3 DNA: TGTGCCAGCAAAGGACTAGCAGAGACAGATACGCAGTATTTT
CDR3 protein: CASKGLAETDTQYF
D gene: TRBD2
J gene: TRBJ2-3
clone size: NA
V gene: TRBV27

CDR3 DNA: TGTGCCAGCAGTCCTCAGTATTGGCAGTACAATGAGCAGTTCTTC
CDR3 protein: CASSPQYWQYNEQFF
D gene: NA
J gene: TRBJ2-1
clone size: many
V gene: TRBV28

CDR3 DNA: TGTGCCAGCAGTGATCAGGGCCCCCTAGCCAAAAACATTCAGTACTTC
CDR3 protein: CASSDQGPLAKNIQYF
D gene: NA
J gene: TRBJ2-4
clone size: NA
V gene: TRBV28

CDR3 DNA: TGTGCCAGCAGCTTGGCCGGCAACCAAGAGACCCAGTTCTTC
CDR3 protein: CASSLAGNQETQFF
D gene: NA
J gene: TRBJ2-1
clone size: once
V gene: TRBV5-6

CDR3 DNA: TGTGCCACCAGTAAGGCGGGGGGCACTGAAGCTTTCTTT
CDR3 protein: CATSKAGGTEAFF
D gene: NA
J gene: TRBJ1-1
clone size: many
V gene: TRBV24-1

CDR3 DNA: TGTGCCAGCAGCGTACTGAGTTACGAGCAGTACTTC
CDR3 protein: CASSVLSYEQYF
D gene: NA
J gene: TRBJ2-7
clone size: NA
V gene: TRBV11-3

CDR3 DNA: TGTGCCAGCAGCACGGGACACACAGATACGCAGTATTTT
CDR3 protein: CASSTGHTDTQYF
D gene: NA
J gene: TRBJ2-3
clone size: many
V gene: TRBV7-2

CDR3 DNA: TGTGCCAGCAGCCCCGGTAGACAATCCTACGAGCAGTACTTC
CDR3 protein: CASSPGRQSYEQYF
D gene: NA
J gene: TRBJ2-7
clone size: NA
V gene: TRBV7-3

CDR3 DNA: TGTGCCAGCTCACCGGGATTTCAAGGGGAGCAGTACTTC
CDR3 protein: CASSPGFQGEQYF
D gene: NA
J gene: TRBJ2-7
clone size: NA
V gene: TRBV18

CDR3 DNA: TGCGCCAGCAGCCAGGTACCTGGGACTTTCATCTACAATGAGCAGTTCTTC
CDR3 protein: CASSQVPGTFIYNEQFF
D gene: NA
J gene: TRBJ2-1
clone size: NA
V gene: TRBV4-1

CDR3 DNA: TGTGCCAGTAGTATCGGGGCAGGGCGAGGAAACACCATATATTTT
CDR3 protein: CASSIGAGRGNTIYF
D gene: NA
J gene: TRBJ1-3
clone size: few
V gene: TRBV19

CDR3 DNA: TGTGCCAGCAGCCAAGATATCGTCTTGACAGATAACTATGGCTACACCTTC
CDR3 protein: CASSQDIVLTDNYGYTF
D gene: NA
J gene: TRBJ1-2
clone size: few
V gene: TRBV3-1

CDR3 DNA: TGTGCCAGCAGTTTAACGGAGAAAAGGTTCTTC
CDR3 protein: CASSLTEKRFF
D gene: NA
J gene: TRBJ2-1
clone size: NA
V gene: TRBV28

CDR3 DNA: TGTGCCAGTAGTATAGTGGCCATGGACAGCCGCACAGATACGCAGTATTTT
CDR3 protein: CASSIVAMDSRTDTQYF
D gene: NA
J gene: TRBJ2-3
clone size: NA
V gene: TRBV19

CDR3 DNA: TGCAGCGTTGAGGGTTGGCAGGCCCCTGGCTACACCTTC
CDR3 protein: CSVEGWQAPGYTF
D gene: NA
J gene: TRBJ1-2
clone size: NA
V gene: TRBV29-1

CDR3 DNA: TGTGCCAGCAGCCTCCCGGGACAGAATGAAAAACTGTTTTTT
CDR3 protein: CASSLPGQNEKLFF
D gene: TRBD1
J gene: TRBJ1-4
clone size: NA
V gene: TRBV7-3